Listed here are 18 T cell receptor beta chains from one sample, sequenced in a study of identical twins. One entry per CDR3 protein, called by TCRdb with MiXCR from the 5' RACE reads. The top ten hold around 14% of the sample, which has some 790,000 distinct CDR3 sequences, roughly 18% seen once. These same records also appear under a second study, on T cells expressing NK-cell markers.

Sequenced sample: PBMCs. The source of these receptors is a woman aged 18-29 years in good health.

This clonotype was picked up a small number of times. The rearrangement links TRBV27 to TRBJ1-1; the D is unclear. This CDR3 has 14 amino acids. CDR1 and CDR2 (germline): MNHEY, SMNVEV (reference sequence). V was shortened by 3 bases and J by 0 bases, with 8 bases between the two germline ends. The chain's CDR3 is CASSFVGMNTEAFF. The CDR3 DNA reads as TGTGCCAGCAGTTTTGTGGGGATGAACACTGAAGCTTTCTTT.

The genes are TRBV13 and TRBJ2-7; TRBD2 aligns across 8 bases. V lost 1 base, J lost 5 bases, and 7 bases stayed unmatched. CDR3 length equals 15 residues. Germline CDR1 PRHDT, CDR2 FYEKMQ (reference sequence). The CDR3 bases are TGTGCCAGCAGCTTAGAGGGCGGGAGGCAGGACGAGCAGTACTTC. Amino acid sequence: CASSLEGGRQDEQYF.

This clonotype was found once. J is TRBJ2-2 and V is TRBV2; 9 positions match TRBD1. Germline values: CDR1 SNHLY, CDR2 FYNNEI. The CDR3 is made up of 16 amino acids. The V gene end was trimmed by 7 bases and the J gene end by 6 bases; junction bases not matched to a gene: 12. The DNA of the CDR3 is TGTGCCAGCACGCCGCTGGGACAGGGTGTCGCCGGGGAGCTGTTTTTT. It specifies CASTPLGQGVAGELFF. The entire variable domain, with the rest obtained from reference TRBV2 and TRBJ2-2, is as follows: EPEVTQTPSHQVTQMGQEVILRCVPISNHLYFYWYRQILGQKVEFLVSFYNNEISEKSEIFDDQFSVERPDGSNFTLKIRSTKLEDSAMYFCASTPLGQGVAGELFFGEGSRLTVL.

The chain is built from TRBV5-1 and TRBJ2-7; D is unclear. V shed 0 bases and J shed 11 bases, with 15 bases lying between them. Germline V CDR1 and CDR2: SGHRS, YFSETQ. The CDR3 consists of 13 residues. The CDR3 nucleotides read TGCGCCAGCAGCTTGGCCTCTCACCAAGGAAAGTACTTC. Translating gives CASSLASHQGKYF.

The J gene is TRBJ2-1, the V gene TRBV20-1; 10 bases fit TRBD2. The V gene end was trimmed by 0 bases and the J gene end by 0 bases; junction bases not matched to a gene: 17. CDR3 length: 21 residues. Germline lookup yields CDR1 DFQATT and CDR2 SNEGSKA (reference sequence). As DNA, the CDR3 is TGCAGTGCTAGAGATTGGTCAAGGGAGGGAGCGGGGGGGGTCTCCTACAATGAGCAGTTCTTC. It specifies CSARDWSREGAGGVSYNEQFF.

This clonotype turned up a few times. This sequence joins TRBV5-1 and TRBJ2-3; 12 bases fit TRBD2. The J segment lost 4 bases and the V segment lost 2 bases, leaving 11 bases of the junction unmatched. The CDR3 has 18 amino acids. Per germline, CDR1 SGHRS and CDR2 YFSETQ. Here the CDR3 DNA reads TGCGCCAGCAGCTTCCCCCTAGCGGGGGGGCCCGGGGCAGATACGCAGTATTTT. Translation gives CASSFPLAGGPGADTQYF.

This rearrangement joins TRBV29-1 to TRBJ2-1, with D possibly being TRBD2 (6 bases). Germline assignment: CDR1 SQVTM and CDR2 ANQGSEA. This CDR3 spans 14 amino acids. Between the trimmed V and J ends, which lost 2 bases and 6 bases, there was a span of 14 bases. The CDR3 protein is CSVERGRPGNEQFF. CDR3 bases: TGCAGCGTTGAACGTGGGAGGCCAGGCAATGAGCAGTTCTTC.

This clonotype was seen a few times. The CDR3 sequence is CASEAGGPADTQYF. In DNA form, the CDR3 reads TGCGCCAGCGAGGCGGGGGGCCCCGCAGATACGCAGTATTTT. The chain recombines TRBV5-1 with TRBJ2-3; TRBD2 aligns across 8 bases. V lost 7 bases, J lost 4 bases, and 8 bases stayed unmatched. The CDR3 totals 14 residues. Germline assignment: CDR1 SGHRS and CDR2 YFSETQ.

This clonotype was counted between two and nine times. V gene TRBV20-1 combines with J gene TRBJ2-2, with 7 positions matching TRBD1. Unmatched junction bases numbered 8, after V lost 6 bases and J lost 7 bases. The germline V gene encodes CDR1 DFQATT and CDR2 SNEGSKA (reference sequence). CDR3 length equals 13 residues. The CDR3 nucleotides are TGCAGTGCAACGGACAGGATGAACGGGGAGCTGTTTTTT. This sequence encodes CSATDRMNGELFF.

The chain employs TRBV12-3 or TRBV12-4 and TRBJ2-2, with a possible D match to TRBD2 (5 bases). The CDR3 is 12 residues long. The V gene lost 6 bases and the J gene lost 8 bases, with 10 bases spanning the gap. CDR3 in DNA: TGTGCCAGCAGCATAACTAGGGGGGAGCTGTTTTTT. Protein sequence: CASSITRGELFF.

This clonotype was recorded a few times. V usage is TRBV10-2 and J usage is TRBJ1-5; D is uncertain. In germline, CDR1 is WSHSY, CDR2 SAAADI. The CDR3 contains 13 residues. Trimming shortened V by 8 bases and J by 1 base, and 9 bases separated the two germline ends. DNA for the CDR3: TGCGCCAGCGGCTTTGGAAGCAATCAGCCCCAGCATTTT. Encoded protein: CASGFGSNQPQHF.

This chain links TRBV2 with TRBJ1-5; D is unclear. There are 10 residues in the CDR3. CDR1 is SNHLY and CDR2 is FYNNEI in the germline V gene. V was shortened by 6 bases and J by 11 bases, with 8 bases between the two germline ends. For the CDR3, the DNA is TGTGCCAGCAGGGGAAGGGCCCAGCATTTT. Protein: CASRGRAQHF. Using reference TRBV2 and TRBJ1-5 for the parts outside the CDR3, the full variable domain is EPEVTQTPSHQVTQMGQEVILRCVPISNHLYFYWYRQILGQKVEFLVSFYNNEISEKSEIFDDQFSVERPDGSNFTLKIRSTKLEDSAMYFCASRGRAQHFGDGTRLSIL.

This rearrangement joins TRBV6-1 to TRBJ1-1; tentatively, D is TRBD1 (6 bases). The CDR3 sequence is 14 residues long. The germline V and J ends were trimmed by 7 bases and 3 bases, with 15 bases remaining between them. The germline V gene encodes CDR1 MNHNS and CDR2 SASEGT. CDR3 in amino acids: CASTPSPGDTEAFF. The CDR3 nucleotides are TGTGCCAGCACCCCGAGCCCAGGGGACACTGAAGCTTTCTTT.

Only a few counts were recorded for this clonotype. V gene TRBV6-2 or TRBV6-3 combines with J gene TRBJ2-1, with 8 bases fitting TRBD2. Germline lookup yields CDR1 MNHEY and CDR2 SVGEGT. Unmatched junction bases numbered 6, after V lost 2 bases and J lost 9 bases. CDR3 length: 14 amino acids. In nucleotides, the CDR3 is TGTGCCAGCAGTTACATCGGGACTAGGCTTGAGCAGTTCTTC. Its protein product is CASSYIGTRLEQFF.

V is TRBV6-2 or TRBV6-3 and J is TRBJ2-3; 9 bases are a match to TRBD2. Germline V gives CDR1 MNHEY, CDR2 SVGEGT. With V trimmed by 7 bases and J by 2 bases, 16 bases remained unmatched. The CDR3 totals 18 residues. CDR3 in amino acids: CASTTRASGKTFTDTQYF. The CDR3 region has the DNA TGTGCCAGCACCACCCGGGCTAGCGGGAAAACATTCACAGATACGCAGTATTTT.

CDR3: CASSLLKGRTDTQYF. CDR3 nucleotides: TGTGCCAGCAGCTTACTTAAGGGGCGAACAGATACGCAGTATTTT. The chain joins TRBV7-9 to TRBJ2-3; D might be TRBD1 (5 bases). Looked up from germline, CDR1 is SEHNR and CDR2 is FQNEAQ (reference sequence). V was shortened by 2 bases and J by 3 bases, with 12 bases between the two germline ends. There are 15 residues in the CDR3.

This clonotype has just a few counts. The CDR3 nucleotides read TGTGCCAGCAGCCACGAGGGAGACTCCTACAATGAGCAGTTCTTC. Translated: CASSHEGDSYNEQFF. The chain employs TRBV7-9 and TRBJ2-1, with TRBD2 as a possible D gene (5 bases). Germline V gene data show CDR1 as SEHNR and CDR2 as FQNEAQ (reference sequence). The CDR3 runs 15 residues. The ends were cut back, 5 bases at V and 0 bases at J, with 11 bases in the middle.

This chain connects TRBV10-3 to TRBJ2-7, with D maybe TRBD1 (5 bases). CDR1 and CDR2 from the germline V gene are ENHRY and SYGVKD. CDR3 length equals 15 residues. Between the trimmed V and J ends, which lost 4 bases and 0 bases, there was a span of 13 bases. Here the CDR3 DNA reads TGTGCCATCAGTGTCGGGCAGGGAAGCTCCTACGAGCAGTACTTC. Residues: CAISVGQGSSYEQYF.